Listed here are 32 T cell receptor beta chains from one sample, sequenced in a study of T cell responses to AZD1222 COVID-19 vaccine. This table comes from immunoSEQ multiplex PCR, and its TCRdb copy is limited to in-frame clones, with some not included. The table shows 150,000 or so clones, with 85% to 95% occurring only once. This specimen was peripheral blood, taken on day 0 of AZD1222 vaccination. Every receptor here comes from an adult in good health.

This clone was detected once. The chain links TRBV9 to TRBJ1-2, with 8 positions matching TRBD1. Per the germline V gene, CDR1 is SGDLS and CDR2 is YYNGEE. The V gene end was trimmed by 0 bases and the J gene end by 3 bases; junction bases not matched to a gene: 4. The CDR3 is made up of 15 amino acids. In nucleotides, the CDR3 is TGTGCCAGCAGCGTAGGGACAGGGAGGGACTATGGCTACACCTTC. It specifies CASSVGTGRDYGYTF.

The chain couples TRBV11-3 to TRBJ1-1; D gene uncertain. CDR1 and CDR2 (germline): SGHNT, YENEEA. V was trimmed by 0 bases and J by 0 bases, leaving 5 bases between them. The CDR3 has 14 residues. CDR3 loop: CASSLEHLNTEAFF. For the CDR3, the DNA is TGTGCCAGCAGCTTAGAACACCTGAACACTGAAGCTTTCTTT.

The chain recombines TRBV5-1 with TRBJ1-5, with D possibly matching TRBD1 (6 bases). V dropped 4 bases and J dropped 4 bases, with 9 bases sitting between them. The CDR3 totals 13 residues. Germline lookup yields CDR1 SGHRS and CDR2 YFSETQ. The CDR3 spells CASSPDSNQPQHF. The DNA for the CDR3 is TGCGCCAGCAGCCCGGACAGTAATCAGCCCCAGCATTTT.

The rearrangement joins TRBV30 to TRBJ1-1; 12 bases agree with TRBD1. The CDR3 runs to 16 residues. V trimming: 1 base; J trimming: 0 bases; junction bases outside the gene matches: 3. From germline, CDR1 is GTSNPN and CDR2 SVGIG (reference sequence). CDR3 residues: CAWSAGTGGLNTEAFF. CDR3 coding DNA: TGTGCCTGGAGTGCCGGGACAGGGGGCCTGAACACTGAAGCTTTCTTT.

The chain uses TRBV12-3 or TRBV12-4 and TRBJ1-1; D is ambiguous. The CDR3 loop spans 12 amino acids. Trimming stripped 3 bases from V and 8 bases from J, with 10 bases between. The CDR3 nucleotides read TGTGCCAGCAGTTTGATGAGGGCCGAAGCTTTCTTT. As protein: CASSLMRAEAFF.

The chain carries TRBV27 and TRBJ2-7, with D tentatively TRBD1 (6 bases). Trimming cost V 5 bases and J 5 bases, with 16 bases left between them. CDR1 is MNHEY, CDR2 SMNVEV, per germline (reference sequence). The CDR3 runs to 14 residues. The CDR3 is CASSPRQGIHEQYF. The CDR3 DNA reads TGTGCCAGCAGTCCCCGGCAGGGGATCCACGAGCAGTACTTC.

The rearrangement links TRBV5-1 to TRBJ2-1, with 10 bases identical to TRBD2. The CDR3 has 14 residues. Germline CDR1 and CDR2: SGHRS and YFSETQ. V gave up 5 bases and J gave up 4 bases; unmatched junction bases: 3. CDR3 amino acids: CASSSSGGYNEQFF. CDR3 nucleotide sequence: TGCGCCAGCAGTTCTAGCGGGGGATACAATGAGCAGTTCTTC.

The J gene is TRBJ1-5, the V gene TRBV10-1; possibly TRBD1 for D (6 bases). This CDR3 is built from 13 residues. Trimming took off 5 bases at V and 5 bases at J, with 10 bases between the two ends. Germline values: CDR1 WNHNN, CDR2 SYGVQD (reference sequence). The CDR3 reads CASSPDSDQPQHF. DNA for the CDR3: TGCGCCAGCAGTCCGGACAGTGATCAGCCCCAGCATTTT.

The rearrangement uses TRBV7-9 and TRBJ1-2; a weak D match, TRBD1 (6 bases). This CDR3 has 14 residues. Trimming removed 5 bases at V and 2 bases at J, with 12 bases between. Germline CDR1 reads SEHNR; CDR2 reads FQNEAQ (reference sequence). The DNA for the CDR3 is TGTGCCAGCAGCACGCCAACAGGGAACTATGGCTACACCTTC. It encodes CASSTPTGNYGYTF.

The chain employs TRBV6-6 and TRBJ1-1; maybe TRBD1 (5 bases). The CDR3 is 15 residues long. The germline V and J ends were trimmed by 2 bases and 1 base, with 11 bases remaining between them. CDR1 and CDR2 from the germline V gene are MNHNY and SVGAGI (reference sequence). CDR3 sequence: CASSYRDSTNTEAFF. The CDR3 nucleotides read TGTGCCAGCAGTTACAGAGACAGCACGAACACTGAAGCTTTCTTT.

The rearrangement links TRBV18 to TRBJ1-2; D is possibly TRBD1 (5 bases). Trimming left V 4 bases short and J 4 bases short, with 10 bases between. The germline V gene encodes CDR1 KGHSH and CDR2 LQKENI. The CDR3 has 13 amino acids. In DNA form, the CDR3 reads TGTGCCAGCTCACGATCGGACACCTATGGCTACACCTTC. Amino acid sequence: CASSRSDTYGYTF.

This chain joins TRBV2 and TRBJ2-4; D remains ambiguous. The V gene's germline CDR1 is SNHLY and CDR2 FYNNEI. V gave up 6 bases and J gave up 0 bases, with 9 bases separating them. CDR3 size: 14 residues. The CDR3 sequence is CASRPVLAKNIQYF. The DNA for the CDR3 is TGTGCCAGCAGACCGGTTCTAGCCAAAAACATTCAGTACTTC.

The V and J genes are TRBV7-9 and TRBJ1-1; 11 nucleotides line up with TRBD1. CDR1 is SEHNR and CDR2 is FQNEAQ in the germline V gene (reference sequence). Trimming took 5 bases from V and 4 from J; bases not matched to a gene: 3. This CDR3 is 14 amino acids long. The CDR3, as DNA: TGTGCCAGCAGCGGGGGGACAGGGGGCACTGAAGCTTTCTTT. This encodes CASSGGTGGTEAFF.

This clone was observed once. At the DNA level, this CDR3 is encoded by other sequences in the same sample as well. The rearrangement uses TRBV5-1 and TRBJ1-1; D not resolved. V lost 0 bases and J lost 4, with 10 bases in between. CDR3 length: 14 residues. Germline V gives CDR1 SGHRS, CDR2 YFSETQ. The CDR3 nucleotides are TGCGCCAGCAGCTTGGCTGGTTCGGGCACTGAAGCTTTCTTT. This sequence encodes CASSLAGSGTEAFF. The entire variable domain, with the rest obtained from reference TRBV5-1 and TRBJ1-1, is as follows: KAGVTQTPRYLIKTRGQQVTLSCSPISGHRSVSWYQQTPGQGLQFLFEYFSETQRNKGNFPGRFSGRQFSNSRSEMNVSTLELGDSALYLCASSLAGSGTEAFFGQGTRLTVV.

The chain has TRBV19 and TRBJ1-1; 7 bases align to TRBD1. J was trimmed by 0 bases and V by 7 bases; bases with no gene match: 8. The CDR3 totals 15 residues. Per germline, CDR1 LNHDA and CDR2 SQIVND (reference sequence). CDR3 protein: CASKAQGVMNTEAFF. The CDR3, as DNA: TGTGCCAGTAAAGCGCAGGGGGTAATGAACACTGAAGCTTTCTTT.

The chain links TRBV19 to TRBJ1-2; a weak D match, TRBD1 (6 bases). The CDR3 spans 14 residues. Germline V gene sequence: CDR1 LNHDA, CDR2 SQIVND (reference sequence). The germline V and J ends were trimmed by 4 bases and 4 bases, with 13 bases remaining between them. CDR3 sequence reads: CASSTQNRVYGYTF. In nucleotides, the CDR3 is TGTGCCAGTAGTACCCAAAACAGGGTCTATGGCTACACCTTC.

The V and J genes are TRBV19 and TRBJ2-7, with D possibly being TRBD2 (5 bases). CDR3 length: 11 residues. Per germline, CDR1 LNHDA and CDR2 SQIVND (reference sequence). V dropped 5 bases and J dropped 7 bases, with 9 bases sitting between them. The CDR3 region is CASSLRGEQYF. CDR3 nucleotide sequence: TGTGCCAGTAGTCTCCGAGGGGAGCAGTACTTC.

The J gene is TRBJ1-4, the V gene TRBV30, with TRBD1 as a possible D gene (5 bases). CDR1 and CDR2 (germline): GTSNPN, SVGIG (reference sequence). The CDR3 extends over 15 amino acids. V was pared by 0 bases and J by 6 bases, with 14 bases between. The DNA of the CDR3 is TGTGCCTGGAGTGTAGGGTCAGGGCATTATGAAAAACTGTTTTTT. Protein product: CAWSVGSGHYEKLFF.

The chain recombines TRBV27 with TRBJ2-2; possible D gene TRBD2, 6 bases. The CDR3 runs 15 residues. The V and J ends lost 2 bases and 7 bases respectively, with 14 bases between them. CDR1 is MNHEY, CDR2 SMNVEV, per germline (reference sequence). CDR3 sequence: CASSLGDFSGGELFF. In DNA form, the CDR3 reads TGTGCCAGCAGTTTAGGGGACTTCTCTGGCGGGGAGCTGTTTTTT.

The rearrangement uses TRBV19 and TRBJ2-2, with D perhaps matching TRBD1 (5 bases). Trimming removed 3 bases at V and 8 bases at J, with 10 bases between. Germline V gene lookup returns CDR1 LNHDA and CDR2 SQIVND (reference sequence). The CDR3 runs 13 residues. CDR3 bases: TGTGCCAGTAGTATGACAGCTAGGGGGGAGCTGTTTTTT. Protein: CASSMTARGELFF.

The chain uses TRBV18 and TRBJ2-7; 7 positions match TRBD2. The CDR3 contains 14 residues. Per the germline V gene, CDR1 is KGHSH and CDR2 is LQKENI. V was pared by 3 bases and J by 0 bases, with 2 bases of the junction left unmatched. The CDR3 region has the DNA TGTGCCAGCTCACCTCCTAGCGGCTCCTACGAGCAGTACTTC. Translated: CASSPPSGSYEQYF. The entire variable domain, with the rest obtained from reference TRBV18 and TRBJ2-7, is as follows: NAGVMQNPRHLVRRRGQEARLRCSPMKGHSHVYWYRQLPEEGLKFMVYLQKENIIDESGMPKERFSAEFPKEGPSILRIQQVVRGDSAAYFCASSPPSGSYEQYFGPGTRLTVT.

This chain uses TRBV19 with TRBJ2-5; TRBD2 matches 8 bases. Germline V gene sequence: CDR1 LNHDA, CDR2 SQIVND (reference sequence). The CDR3 has 15 residues. V shed 6 bases and J 1 base; nucleotides not matched to a gene: 7. This CDR3 is CASSISGTVQETQYF. CDR3 nucleotides: TGTGCCAGTAGCATTAGCGGGACCGTCCAAGAGACCCAGTACTTC.

V is TRBV24-1 and J is TRBJ2-2, with 7 bases aligning to TRBD1. The germline CDR1 and CDR2 sequences are KGHDR and SFDVKD. V gave up 7 bases and J gave up 3 bases; unmatched junction bases: 10. The CDR3 loop spans 16 amino acids. Written as DNA, the CDR3 is TGTGCCACCAGCTCTAGGGGGCAAACCTACACCGGGGAGCTGTTTTTT. This codes for CATSSRGQTYTGELFF.

The chain is built from TRBV12-3 or TRBV12-4 and TRBJ2-2, with 7 bases identical to TRBD2. The CDR3 has 13 residues. J was trimmed by 8 bases and V by 4 bases; bases with no gene match: 4. The CDR3 spells CASSSLAAGELFF. CDR3 in DNA: TGTGCCAGCAGTTCTCTAGCGGCAGGGGAGCTGTTTTTT.

The rearrangement links TRBV5-5 to TRBJ1-1; no definite D call. Germline V gives CDR1 SGHKS, CDR2 YYEKEE (reference sequence). The CDR3 spans 11 residues. V was cut by 6 bases and J by 11 bases, with 14 bases left in between. Here the CDR3 DNA reads TGTGCCAGCAATGGGGAAGGTTGGGCTTTCTTT. The encoded protein is CASNGEGWAFF. Full variable domain (rest looked up from reference TRBV5-5 and TRBJ1-1): DAGVTQSPTHLIKTRGQQVTLRCSPISGHKSVSWYQQVLGQGPQFIFQYYEKEERGRGNFPDRFSARQFPNYSSELNVNALLLGDSALYLCASNGEGWAFFGQGTRLTVV.

The gene calls are TRBV7-9 and TRBJ1-2; D is undetermined. The CDR3 is 14 amino acids. V lost 0 bases, J lost 7 bases, and 12 bases lay in between. The germline V gene encodes CDR1 SEHNR and CDR2 FQNEAQ (reference sequence). CDR3 sequence: CASSLASRAAGYTF. The CDR3 DNA reads as TGTGCCAGCAGCTTAGCGTCTCGGGCCGCTGGCTACACCTTC.

This chain connects TRBV27 to TRBJ1-1; D is unclear. The germline V gene has CDR1 MNHEY and CDR2 SMNVEV (reference sequence). The CDR3 covers 16 residues. Trimming removed 4 bases from V and 0 bases from J, with 15 bases in between. The CDR3 spells CASSYWTAKMNTEAFF. The CDR3 coding sequence is TGTGCCAGCAGTTACTGGACGGCCAAGATGAACACTGAAGCTTTCTTT.

The V and J genes are TRBV28 and TRBJ1-5; D gene unclear. CDR3 length: 15 residues. From germline, CDR1 is MDHEN and CDR2 SYDVKM. V was clipped by 1 base and J by 4 bases, with 11 bases between them. CDR3 in DNA: TGTGCCAGCAGTTTATTGGCAGGAGCAAATCAGCCCCAGCATTTT. Protein: CASSLLAGANQPQHF.

The table lists this clone with a count of one. V is TRBV20-1 and J is TRBJ2-7; D not certain. This CDR3 contains 11 residues. Germline values: CDR1 DFQATT, CDR2 SNEGSKA (reference sequence). Trimming removed 3 bases from V and 7 bases from J, with 10 bases in between. This CDR3 is CSASEVKEQYF. The CDR3 DNA reads TGCAGTGCTAGCGAGGTCAAAGAGCAGTACTTC.

V is TRBV2 and J is TRBJ2-5, with 13 bases aligning to TRBD2. The CDR3 sequence is 15 residues long. Germline V gives CDR1 SNHLY, CDR2 FYNNEI. Unmatched junction bases numbered 5, after V lost 6 bases and J lost 4 bases. CDR3 DNA: TGTGCCAGCAGGCCCGGGACTAGCGGGGCAGAGACCCAGTACTTC. As protein: CASRPGTSGAETQYF.

The chain couples TRBV6-6 to TRBJ1-5, with TRBD1 matching over 11 bases. The V segment lost 5 bases and the J segment 4 bases; nucleotides outside the gene matches: 7. The CDR3 totals 16 residues. In germline, CDR1 is MNHNY, CDR2 SVGAGI (reference sequence). The CDR3 region has the DNA TGTGCCAGCAGTCCCGGACAGGGGGCGTTTAATCAGCCCCAGCATTTT. Protein: CASSPGQGAFNQPQHF.

This clone was found many times. This sequence joins TRBV25-1 and TRBJ1-2; D is uncertain. CDR1 and CDR2 from the germline V gene are MGHDK and SYGVNS. This CDR3 contains 13 residues. V was clipped by 5 bases and J by 3 bases, with 10 bases between them. The CDR3 bases are TGTGCCAGCAGTAACGCCCTCCACTATGGCTACACCTTC. This encodes CASSNALHYGYTF.